The 20 T cell receptor beta chains listed next were all sequenced from one sample in a study of human T cells and chemical hapten exposure. In TCRdb, the RACE reads were re-called with MiXCR into one record per CDR3 protein. The sample includes some 350,000 distinct CDR3 sequences, nearly 6.5% seen only once; the top ten take more than 5.5%. As to time point: patch test 2, 6 weeks after DPC sensitization. Stated treatment: therapeutic diphenylcyclopropenone sensitization with weekly scalp DPC. The sample consisted of whole blood, taken in connection with sensitization to the hapten diphenylcyclopropenone (DPC). Receptor source: a woman under 30 with alopecia areata. Some clones in this sample may be carry-over from other donors' samples.

J is TRBJ1-4 and V is TRBV4-2, with D tentatively TRBD1 (5 bases). Trimming shortened V by 2 bases and J by 3 bases, and 10 bases separated the two germline ends. Germline lookup yields CDR1 LGHNA and CDR2 YNFKEQ. The CDR3 extends over 15 amino acids. CDR3 residues: CASSQPVGANEKLFF. Here the CDR3 DNA reads TGTGCCAGCAGCCAACCCGTAGGGGCTAATGAAAAACTGTTTTTT.

This sequence joins TRBV5-1 and TRBJ1-2; a weak D match, TRBD1 (5 bases). The germline V gene encodes CDR1 SGHRS and CDR2 YFSETQ. CDR3 size: 15 residues. Deletions cut 3 bases from V and 2 bases from J, with 14 bases between. This CDR3 is CASSYGQLANYGYTF. The CDR3 nucleotides read TGCGCCAGCAGCTATGGACAACTCGCGAACTATGGCTACACCTTC.

This clonotype was counted a few times. V usage is TRBV7-9 and J usage is TRBJ1-2; D is unclear. Germline CDR1 is SEHNR and CDR2 is FQNEAQ (reference sequence). The V and J ends lost 1 base and 4 bases respectively, with 10 bases between them. The CDR3 runs 14 residues. CDR3: CASSLESSFYGYTF. CDR3 bases: TGTGCCAGCAGCTTAGAATCATCATTCTATGGCTACACCTTC.

This rearrangement joins TRBV5-1 to TRBJ2-1; D not certain. Germline V CDR1 and CDR2: SGHRS, YFSETQ. The V and J ends lost 0 bases and 0 bases respectively, with 16 bases between them. The CDR3 extends over 18 amino acids. The CDR3 reads CASSLEGPGRSSYNEQFF. The DNA for the CDR3 is TGCGCCAGCAGCTTGGAGGGCCCCGGGCGGAGCTCCTACAATGAGCAGTTCTTC.

This clonotype was counted at least ten times. The J gene is TRBJ1-1, the V gene TRBV6-5; D is uncertain. The V gene lost 0 bases and the J gene lost 4 bases, with 12 bases spanning the gap. The CDR3 is made up of 15 amino acids. The germline V gene has CDR1 MNHEY and CDR2 SVGAGI. The DNA for the CDR3 is TGTGCCAGCAGTTACTCTCAGTCGCCTGCCACTGAAGCTTTCTTT. It yields the protein CASSYSQSPATEAFF.

This clonotype has a handful of counts. CDR3 nucleotide sequence: TGCAGCGTTGACGGGACAGGACCTTATGGCTACACCTTC. It is translated as CSVDGTGPYGYTF. The chain employs TRBV29-1 and TRBJ1-2; 8 bases map to TRBD1. The J segment lost 5 bases and the V segment lost 3 bases, leaving 5 bases of the junction unmatched. The CDR3 length is 13 residues. The germline V gene encodes CDR1 SQVTM and CDR2 ANQGSEA.

The chain combines TRBV10-3 with TRBJ2-1; 12 bases agree with TRBD2. Germline CDR1 is ENHRY and CDR2 is SYGVKD. The CDR3 length is 14 residues. The J segment lost 8 bases and the V segment lost 6 bases, leaving 5 bases of the junction unmatched. CDR3 coding DNA: TGTGCCATCAGCCCCGGACTAGCGGGGCATGAGCAGTTCTTC. Translation: CAISPGLAGHEQFF.

The DNA of the CDR3 is TGTGCCAGCAGCCAAGTGCTGAATAGGACAGACCCCTACGAGCAGTACTTC. The encoded protein is CASSQVLNRTDPYEQYF. The rearrangement joins TRBV14 to TRBJ2-7, with a possible D match to TRBD1 (6 bases). With 1 base removed from V and 2 bases from J, the gap between germline ends came to 18 bases. The CDR3 consists of 17 residues. CDR1 and CDR2 from the germline V gene are SGHDN and FVKESK.

The table lists this clonotype with many counts. This chain joins TRBV7-9 and TRBJ1-1; D call uncertain. The CDR3 sequence is 14 residues long. Germline V gene data show CDR1 as SEHNR and CDR2 as FQNEAQ (reference sequence). The V gene lost 4 bases and the J gene lost 0 bases, with 9 bases spanning the gap. The CDR3 here is CASSSTWMNTEAFF. CDR3 coding DNA: TGTGCCAGCAGCTCAACGTGGATGAACACTGAAGCTTTCTTT.

There are many counts of this clonotype. The V and J genes are TRBV6-2 or TRBV6-3 and TRBJ2-3; D may be TRBD1 or TRBD2 (5 bases each). Trimming stripped 4 bases from V and 0 bases from J, with 8 bases between. CDR1 and CDR2 from the germline V gene are MNHEY and SVGEGT. The CDR3 covers 14 residues. The CDR3 DNA reads TGTGCCAGCAGTTCCGGGGCCAGCACAGATACGCAGTATTTT. Protein sequence: CASSSGASTDTQYF.

The J gene is TRBJ2-5, the V gene TRBV18; D is undetermined. This CDR3 contains 13 residues. Trimming pared 0 bases from V and 4 bases from J, leaving 6 bases between. In germline, CDR1 is KGHSH, CDR2 LQKENI. The CDR3 sequence is CASSPPVRETQYF. CDR3 nucleotides: TGTGCCAGCTCACCACCGGTTCGAGAGACCCAGTACTTC.

The sample holds a few counts of this clonotype. The rearrangement uses TRBV6-5 and TRBJ2-7, with 7 bases lining up with TRBD1. This CDR3 comprises 13 residues. Trimming at V came to 4 bases and at J to 9 bases, leaving 9 bases not matched to a gene. The germline V gene encodes CDR1 MNHEY and CDR2 SVGAGI. CDR3 in DNA: TGTGCCAGCAGTTTGAGACAGGGAAGGGTGCAGTACTTC. It yields the protein CASSLRQGRVQYF.

The genes are TRBV6-2 or TRBV6-3 and TRBJ1-1, with D possibly being TRBD1 (6 bases). The CDR3 is made up of 15 amino acids. Germline V CDR1 and CDR2: MNHEY, SVGEGT. The V end was cut by 0 bases, the J end by 5 bases, with 13 bases between. CDR3 amino acids: CASSYSAGVLTEAFF. The CDR3 DNA follows: TGTGCCAGCAGTTACTCGGCAGGGGTGTTGACTGAAGCTTTCTTT.

This clonotype was counted at least ten times. The rearrangement uses TRBV12-3 or TRBV12-4 and TRBJ1-1; D unresolved. This CDR3 contains 15 residues. The germline V and J ends were trimmed by 2 bases and 1 base, with 11 bases remaining between them. The CDR3 loop is CASSLNTGGNTEAFF. In DNA, the CDR3 is TGTGCCAGCAGTTTAAATACGGGAGGGAACACTGAAGCTTTCTTT.

This clonotype was seen a few times. The genes are TRBV10-3 and TRBJ2-7; D remains ambiguous. The V and J ends lost 2 bases and 6 bases respectively, with 2 bases between them. The germline V gene has CDR1 ENHRY and CDR2 SYGVKD. The CDR3 totals 10 residues. CDR3 coding DNA: TGTGCCATCAGTGAGGGCGAGCAGTACTTC. This gives the protein CAISEGEQYF.

This clonotype was counted ten times or more. This chain connects TRBV4-2 to TRBJ1-1; no reliable D call. Per the germline V gene, CDR1 is LGHNA and CDR2 is YNFKEQ. The CDR3 runs to 17 residues. Trimming took off 1 base at V and 1 base at J, with 16 bases between the two ends. CDR3 sequence: CASSQGKSGQRNTEAFF. CDR3 nucleotide sequence: TGTGCCAGCAGCCAAGGGAAGAGCGGGCAGCGGAACACTGAAGCTTTCTTT.

This sequence joins TRBV5-1 and TRBJ2-4; the D is unclear. Between the trimmed V and J ends, which lost 1 base and 6 bases, there was a span of 14 bases. Germline CDR1 is SGHRS and CDR2 is YFSETQ. The CDR3 is 15 amino acids. CDR3 DNA: TGCGCCAGCAGCTTGACGACCGGATTGACAAACATTCAGTACTTC. Encoded protein: CASSLTTGLTNIQYF.

This clonotype was detected ten times or more. The chain couples TRBV28 to TRBJ1-6; D remains unclear. The CDR3 is made up of 13 amino acids. The germline V gene encodes CDR1 MDHEN and CDR2 SYDVKM. V lost 11 bases and J lost 9, with 17 bases in between. The CDR3 protein is CAASGRVGSPLHF. The CDR3 nucleotides read TGTGCCGCCTCGGGGAGGGTTGGTTCACCCCTCCACTTT.

This clonotype was recorded a few times. J is TRBJ1-2 and V is TRBV4-1; 10 bases fit TRBD1. The junction had 14 bases not matched to a gene; V was cut back by 0 bases and J by 4 bases. Germline V CDR1 and CDR2: MGHRA, YSYEKL. The CDR3 is 19 residues long. Written as DNA, the CDR3 is TGCGCCAGCAGCCAAGAACCAACGGACAGGGGGGTTTGGAGCTATGGCTACACCTTC. Residues: CASSQEPTDRGVWSYGYTF.

V usage is TRBV12-5 and J usage is TRBJ2-7; no definite D call. Germline-derived CDR1 and CDR2 are LGHNT and FRNRAP. Trimming left V 6 bases short and J 2 bases short, with 8 bases between. This CDR3 is built from 12 residues. The CDR3 DNA is TGTGCTAGTGGAGGCGGAGCCTACGAGCAGTACTTC. Translated, it gives CASGGGAYEQYF.